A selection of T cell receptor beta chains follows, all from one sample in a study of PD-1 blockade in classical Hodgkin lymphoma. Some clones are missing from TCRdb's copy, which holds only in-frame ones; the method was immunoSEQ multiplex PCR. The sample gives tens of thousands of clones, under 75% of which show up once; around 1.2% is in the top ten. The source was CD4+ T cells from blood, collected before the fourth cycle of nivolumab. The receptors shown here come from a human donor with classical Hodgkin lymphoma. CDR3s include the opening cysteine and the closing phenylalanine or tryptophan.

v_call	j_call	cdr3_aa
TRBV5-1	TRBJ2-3	CASSLEGGEGDTQYF
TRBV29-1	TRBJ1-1	CSVDDRGAGSFF
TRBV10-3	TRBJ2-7	CAINRGREHEQYF
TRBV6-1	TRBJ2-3	CASTIGTGGVDTQYF
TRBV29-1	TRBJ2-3	CSVLGGLAGATDTQYF
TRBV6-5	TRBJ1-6	CASSPTGGYNSPLHF
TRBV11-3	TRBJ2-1	CASSHRDGQFF
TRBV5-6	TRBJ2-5	CASSLARRGGVQETQYF
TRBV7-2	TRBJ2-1	CASSGKYEQFF
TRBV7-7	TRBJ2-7	CASSLDPSSYEQYF
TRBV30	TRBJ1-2	CAWSVFLGGYTF
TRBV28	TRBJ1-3	CASRPQGRSGNTIYF
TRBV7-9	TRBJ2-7	CASRSGTGLNEQYF
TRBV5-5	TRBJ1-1	CASSLGPRELTEAFF
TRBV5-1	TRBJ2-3	CASSFAGRGDTQYF
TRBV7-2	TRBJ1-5	CASSLRDRNQPQHF
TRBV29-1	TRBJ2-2	CSVGGATNTGELFF
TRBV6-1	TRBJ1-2	CASSEQRRNYGYTF
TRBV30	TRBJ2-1	CAWSGAGEQFF